This T cell receptor beta chain was recorded in a study of OX40 agonist ivuxolimab in advanced cancers. Study-wide points: Relative to CD4+ cells, CD8+ T cells on average had more expanded clones. Clonal expansion in partial responders at 0.1-3.0 mg/kg ranked among the lowest.

It was autoimmune disease history or systemic immunosuppression that excluded patients. Blood sampling was done at baseline, cycle 4 day 1, and cycle 7 day 1. As to this clone: No antigen is known for it.

The assay was immunoSEQ multiplex PCR, and TCRdb's table has in-frame clones only and misses some. The sample lists some 65,000 clones, around 85% occurring once. The CDR3 contains 16 residues. The ends were cut back, 0 bases at V and 4 bases at J, with 12 bases in the middle. Per germline, CDR1 LNHNV and CDR2 YYDKDF (reference sequence). The clonotype originates from an adult with an advanced solid tumor such as melanoma, head and neck, liver or kidney cancer. The sample here was CD4+ or CD8+ T cells sorted from blood, taken in a trial of the OX40 agonist ivuxolimab. The gene calls are TRBV15 and TRBJ2-2; TRBD2 might be the D (6 bases). This CDR3 is CATSREGRGGTGELFF. The CDR3 bases are TGTGCCACCAGCAGAGAGGGGCGGGGAGGCACCGGGGAGCTGTTTTTT.